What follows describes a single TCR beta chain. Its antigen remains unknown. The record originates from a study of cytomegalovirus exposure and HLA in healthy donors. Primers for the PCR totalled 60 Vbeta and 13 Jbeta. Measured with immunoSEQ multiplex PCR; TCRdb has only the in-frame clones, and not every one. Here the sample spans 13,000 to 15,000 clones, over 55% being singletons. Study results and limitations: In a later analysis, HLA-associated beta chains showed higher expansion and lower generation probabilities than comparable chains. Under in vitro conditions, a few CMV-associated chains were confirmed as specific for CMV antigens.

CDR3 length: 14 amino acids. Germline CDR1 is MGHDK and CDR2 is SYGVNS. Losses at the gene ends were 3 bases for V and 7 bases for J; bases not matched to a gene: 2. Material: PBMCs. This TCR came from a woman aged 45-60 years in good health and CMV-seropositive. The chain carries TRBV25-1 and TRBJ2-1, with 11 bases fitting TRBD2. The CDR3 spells CASSDRLAGNEQFF. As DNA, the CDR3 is TGTGCCAGCAGTGATAGACTAGCGGGAAATGAGCAGTTCTTC. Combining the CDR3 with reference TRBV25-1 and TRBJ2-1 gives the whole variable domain EADIYQTPRYLVIGTGKKITLECSQTMGHDKMYWYQQDPGMELHLIHYSYGVNSTEKGDLSSESTVSRIRTEHFPLTLESARPSHTSQYLCASSDRLAGNEQFFGPGTRLTVL.